One sample yielded the 20 T cell receptor beta chains listed below, sequenced in a study of blood T cell repertoires in COVID-19. The data were produced by immunoSEQ multiplex PCR, yet TCRdb's version contains in-frame clones alone and is incomplete. The sample records 300,000 to 400,000 clones, about nine tenths being singletons. Sequences were obtained from peripheral blood. The receptors derive from a man aged 50 to 60 with active or convalescent COVID-19.

The genes are TRBV5-1 and TRBJ1-5, with D possibly TRBD1 on 5 matching bases. The V and J ends lost 4 bases and 6 bases respectively, with 17 bases between them. CDR3 length equals 15 residues. CDR1 is SGHRS and CDR2 is YFSETQ in the germline V gene. CDR3 loop: CASSPLSGGGQPQHF. CDR3 DNA sequence: TGCGCCAGCAGCCCCTTGTCGGGGGGAGGTCAGCCCCAGCATTTT.

The J gene is TRBJ2-7, the V gene TRBV7-8; D might be TRBD2 (6 bases). The CDR3 has 13 amino acids. From germline, CDR1 is SGHVS and CDR2 FQNEAQ. Trimming removed 3 bases from V and 2 bases from J, with 8 bases in between. This CDR3 reads CASSFSGTYEQYF. The CDR3, as DNA: TGTGCCAGCAGCTTTAGCGGAACCTACGAGCAGTACTTC. The whole variable domain, filled in from reference TRBV7-8 and TRBJ2-7, reads GAGVSQSPRYKVAKRGQDVALRCDPISGHVSLFWYQQALGQGPEFLTYFQNEAQLDKSGLPSDRFFAERPEGSVSTLKIQRTQQEDSAVYLCASSFSGTYEQYFGPGTRLTVT.

The chain recombines TRBV5-1 with TRBJ2-5; D ambiguous. Trimming pared 0 bases from V and 5 bases from J, leaving 11 bases between. CDR3 length: 14 amino acids. Germline V gene sequence: CDR1 SGHRS, CDR2 YFSETQ. The CDR3 DNA reads as TGCGCCAGCAGCTTGGTAGTGGGCAGGGAGACCCAGTACTTC. Translated, it gives CASSLVVGRETQYF.

The rearrangement joins TRBV5-1 to TRBJ2-7; 11 positions match TRBD2. The germline gives CDR1 SGHRS, CDR2 YFSETQ. V lost 5 bases to trimming and J lost 5 bases; unmatched junction nucleotides: 3. This CDR3 spans 13 amino acids. The CDR3 reads CASRLAGANEQYF. The CDR3 DNA follows: TGCGCCAGCAGACTAGCGGGAGCCAACGAGCAGTACTTC.

The V call is TRBV18, the J call TRBJ1-5; D possibly corresponds to TRBD1 (6 bases). The V end was cut by 5 bases, the J end by 0 bases, with 8 bases between. The CDR3 contains 14 residues. Per germline, CDR1 KGHSH and CDR2 LQKENI. DNA for the CDR3: TGTGCCAGCTCAATCAGGGGTAGCAATCAGCCCCAGCATTTT. It translates to CASSIRGSNQPQHF.

The V and J genes are TRBV6-1 and TRBJ2-7; TRBD2 matches 9 bases. The germline V gene encodes CDR1 MNHNS and CDR2 SASEGT. Trimming at V came to 2 bases and at J to 5 bases, leaving 7 bases not matched to a gene. The CDR3 is 15 amino acids. The CDR3 coding sequence is TGTGCCAGCAGTGAAAGGTTTAGCGGGAGAAACGAGCAGTACTTC. Its protein is CASSERFSGRNEQYF.

The chain couples TRBV21-1 to TRBJ1-3; the table names TRBD1, a call not compared with the DNA. TRBV21-1 is a recognized pseudogene. This CDR3 comprises 16 residues. The CDR3 spells CASSTSTGPSGNTIYF. The CDR3 nucleotides read TGTGCCAGCAGCACTTCGACAGGACCCTCTGGAAACACCATATATTTT.

The rearrangement links TRBV5-1 to TRBJ1-2; TRBD1 matches at 8 bases. There are 17 residues in the CDR3. Losses at the gene ends were 4 bases for V and 8 bases for J; bases not matched to a gene: 19. The germline CDR1 and CDR2 sequences are SGHRS and YFSETQ. The CDR3 spells CASSIQGELTGRRGYTF. CDR3 sequence (DNA): TGCGCCAGCAGCATACAGGGGGAGCTGACCGGGAGGCGGGGCTACACCTTC.

J is TRBJ1-2 and V is TRBV6-1, with TRBD1 matching 8 bases. CDR1 is MNHNS and CDR2 is SASEGT in the germline V gene. The trim removed 2 bases at V and 7 bases at J, leaving 12 bases unmatched. This CDR3 is built from 16 residues. The CDR3: CASSEIGGWDRSGYTF. CDR3 DNA sequence: TGTGCCAGCAGTGAAATCGGTGGATGGGACAGGAGTGGCTACACCTTC.

V gene TRBV7-9 combines with J gene TRBJ1-1, with D possibly TRBD1 on 6 matching bases. V lost 5 bases, J lost 2 bases, and 15 bases lay in between. CDR3 length: 15 residues. CDR1 and CDR2 (germline): SEHNR, FQNEAQ (reference sequence). CDR3 sequence (DNA): TGTGCCAGCAGCACCCAGGGGTCCTACAACACTGAAGCTTTCTTT. This translates into CASSTQGSYNTEAFF. Together with reference TRBV7-9 and TRBJ1-1, the CDR3 gives the full variable domain: DTGVSQNPRHKITKRGQNVTFRCDPISEHNRLYWYRQTLGQGPEFLTYFQNEAQLEKSRLLSDRFSAERPKGSFSTLEIQRTEQGDSAMYLCASSTQGSYNTEAFFGQGTRLTVV.

This clone was picked up one time. The chain combines TRBV6-5 with TRBJ1-2, with TRBD1 as a possible D gene (6 bases). V was trimmed by 7 bases and J by 4 bases, leaving 10 bases between them. From germline, CDR1 is MNHEY and CDR2 SVGAGI. CDR3 length: 12 residues. The CDR3 bases are TGTGCCAGCACTCAGGACAGCTATGGCTACACCTTC. It encodes CASTQDSYGYTF.

The rearrangement joins TRBV2 to TRBJ1-2, with 8 bases identical to TRBD1. V lost 8 bases to trimming and J lost 0 bases; unmatched junction nucleotides: 17. Germline loops: CDR1 SNHLY, CDR2 FYNNEI. The CDR3 totals 18 residues. CDR3 nucleotides: TGTGCCAGCTACTGGACAGGGAGCTTTCCCGAAGCTAACTATGGCTACACCTTC. This sequence encodes CASYWTGSFPEANYGYTF.

V is TRBV6-6 and J is TRBJ1-5; possibly TRBD1 for D (5 bases). The CDR3 consists of 14 residues. V lost 8 bases to trimming and J lost 2 bases, with 13 bases between them. The V gene's germline CDR1 is MNHNY and CDR2 SVGAGI (reference sequence). CDR3 sequence (DNA): TGTGCCAGCTCCCTCACGGGGGGCAATCAGCCCCAGCATTTT. Residues: CASSLTGGNQPQHF.

The V call is TRBV5-5, the J call TRBJ1-5; 8 bases fit TRBD1. V trimming: 3 bases; J trimming: 3 bases; junction bases outside the gene matches: 5. The CDR3 spans 15 residues. CDR1 and CDR2 (germline): SGHKS, YYEKEE (reference sequence). The CDR3 sequence: CASSSLTGANQPQHF. The DNA of the CDR3 is TGTGCCAGCAGCTCCCTGACAGGGGCCAATCAGCCCCAGCATTTT. The complete variable domain, with remaining parts taken from reference TRBV5-5 and TRBJ1-5, reads DAGVTQSPTHLIKTRGQQVTLRCSPISGHKSVSWYQQVLGQGPQFIFQYYEKEERGRGNFPDRFSARQFPNYSSELNVNALLLGDSALYLCASSSLTGANQPQHFGDGTRLSIL.

On this clone itself: The same CDR3 can be traced to other DNA sequences in this sample. The V gene is TRBV27, the J gene TRBJ1-2; 8 positions match TRBD1. V lost 2 bases, J lost 4 bases, and 3 bases stayed unmatched. CDR1 MNHEY and CDR2 SMNVEV come from the germline V gene (reference sequence). The CDR3 runs to 14 residues. CDR3 DNA sequence: TGTGCCAGCAGTTTACAGGGGGCGGGCTATGGCTACACCTTC. Translated, it gives CASSLQGAGYGYTF.

The chain employs TRBV6-2 or TRBV6-3 and TRBJ2-5; 9 bases align to TRBD2. The germline gives CDR1 MNHEY, CDR2 SVGEGT. Unmatched junction bases numbered 8, after V lost 6 bases and J lost 0 bases. The CDR3 sequence is 16 residues long. The CDR3 nucleotides read TGTGCCAGCAGCACCTCAGCGGGGGGTTACCAAGAGACCCAGTACTTC. This encodes CASSTSAGGYQETQYF.

The rearrangement uses TRBV27 and TRBJ2-2, with D possibly matching TRBD1 (5 bases). The germline V gene has CDR1 MNHEY and CDR2 SMNVEV (reference sequence). V dropped 5 bases and J dropped 4 bases, with 14 bases sitting between them. The CDR3 runs to 15 residues. The DNA for the CDR3 is TGTGCCAGCAGTCCTAGACGACAGAGCACCGGGGAGCTGTTTTTT. Residues: CASSPRRQSTGELFF.

The V call is TRBV29-1, the J call TRBJ2-7, with 8 positions matching TRBD1. The CDR3 sequence is 14 residues long. Germline loops: CDR1 SQVTM, CDR2 ANQGSEA. V lost 6 bases and J lost 2; bases outside the gene matches: 9. The CDR3 coding sequence is TGCAGCGTGGTATCCGACAGGGGAACCTACGAGCAGTACTTC. Residues: CSVVSDRGTYEQYF.

V is TRBV6-5 and J is TRBJ1-4; no clear D gene. V was pared by 4 bases and J by 3 bases, with 9 bases between. CDR3 length equals 14 residues. Per germline, CDR1 MNHEY and CDR2 SVGAGI. The DNA of the CDR3 is TGTGCCAGCAGTTCGGGGATGGCTAATGAAAAACTGTTTTTT. Amino acids: CASSSGMANEKLFF.

There are a few counts of this clone. The CDR3 DNA reads TGCGCCAGCAGCCAAGATTTCAAGGGGCCATATGGCTACACCTTC. Protein sequence: CASSQDFKGPYGYTF. This chain uses TRBV4-3 with TRBJ1-2, with a weak D call TRBD1 (5 bases). V dropped 0 bases and J dropped 5 bases, with 13 bases sitting between them. CDR1 is LGHNA, CDR2 YSLEER, per germline. This CDR3 has 15 residues.